This TCR beta chain originates from a study of beta chain features in type 1 diabetes. General observations from the study: Type 1 diabetes patients had fewer VDJ junction insertions and more deletions.

As concerns this clone: What it binds is unknown.

V was cut by 3 bases and J by 4 bases, with 15 bases left in between. Germline CDR1 is LNHDA and CDR2 is SQIVND (reference sequence). The length of the CDR3 is 15 residues. Reverse transcription of all isolated RNA meant that expressed TCRB transcripts were sequenced. TCRdb's copy holds only in-frame clones and misses some; the assay was immunoSEQ multiplex PCR. The data show under 800,000 clones, roughly a sixth seen once. Via the markers CD45RO/CCR7/CD25/CD127/CD95/CD27, stem cell-like memory, regulatory, central memory and naive CD4+ cells were sorted. Sorted populations all exceeded 98% purity. Sequencing was carried out using naive CD4+ T cells from blood. The J gene is TRBJ1-2, the V gene TRBV19; D is undetermined. This TCR came from a man younger than 30 in good health. The CDR3 nucleotides read TGTGCCAGTAGTATCCCCGGGAGGGTAGGCTATGGCTACACCTTC. It translates to CASSIPGRVGYGYTF.